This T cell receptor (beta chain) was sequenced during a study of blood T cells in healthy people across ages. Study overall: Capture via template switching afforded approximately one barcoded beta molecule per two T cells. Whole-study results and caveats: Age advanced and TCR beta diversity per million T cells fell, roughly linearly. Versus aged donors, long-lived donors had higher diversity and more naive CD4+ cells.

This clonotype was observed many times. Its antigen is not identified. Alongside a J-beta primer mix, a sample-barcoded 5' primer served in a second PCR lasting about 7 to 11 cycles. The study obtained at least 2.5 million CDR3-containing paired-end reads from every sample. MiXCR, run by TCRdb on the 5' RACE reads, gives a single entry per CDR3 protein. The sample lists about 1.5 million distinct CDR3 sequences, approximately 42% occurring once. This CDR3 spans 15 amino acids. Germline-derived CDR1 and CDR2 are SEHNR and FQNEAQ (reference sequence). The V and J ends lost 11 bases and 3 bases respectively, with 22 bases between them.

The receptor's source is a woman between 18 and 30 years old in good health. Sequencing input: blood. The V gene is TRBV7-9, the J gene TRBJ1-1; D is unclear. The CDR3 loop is CARKEGGVSDTEAFF. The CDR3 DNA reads TGTGCCCGCAAGGAGGGCGGGGTTTCGGACACTGAAGCTTTCTTT.